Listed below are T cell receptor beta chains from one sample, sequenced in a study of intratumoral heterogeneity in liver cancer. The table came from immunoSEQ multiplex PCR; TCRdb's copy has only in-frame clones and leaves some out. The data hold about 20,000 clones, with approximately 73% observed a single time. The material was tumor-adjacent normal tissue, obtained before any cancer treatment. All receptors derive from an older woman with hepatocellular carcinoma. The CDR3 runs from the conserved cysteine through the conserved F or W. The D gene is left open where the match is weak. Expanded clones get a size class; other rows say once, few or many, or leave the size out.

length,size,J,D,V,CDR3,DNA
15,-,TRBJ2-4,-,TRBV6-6,CASSHGGGGGNIQYF,TGTGCCAGCAGTCATGGGGGAGGGGGCGGGAACATTCAGTACTTC
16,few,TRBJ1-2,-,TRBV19,CASSIGDGIGNYGYTF,TGTGCCAGTAGTATAGGGGACGGTATCGGGAACTATGGCTACACCTTC
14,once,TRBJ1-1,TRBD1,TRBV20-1,CSASKGAGNTEAFF,TGCAGTGCTAGTAAGGGGGCGGGAAACACTGAAGCTTTCTTT
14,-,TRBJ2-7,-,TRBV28,CASSLAQASYEQYF,TGTGCCAGCAGTTTAGCCCAGGCATCCTACGAGCAGTACTTC
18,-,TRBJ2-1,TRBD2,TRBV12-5,CASGLGREGTFSDNEQFF,TGTGCTAGTGGTTTAGGGCGGGAGGGGACTTTTTCGGACAATGAGCAGTTCTTC
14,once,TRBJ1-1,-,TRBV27,CASSSGYMNTEAFF,TGTGCCAGCAGTTCAGGGTACATGAACACTGAAGCTTTCTTT
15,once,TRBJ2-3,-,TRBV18,CASSPAGTSTDTQYF,TGTGCCAGCTCACCAGCTGGGACCTCCACAGATACGCAGTATTTT
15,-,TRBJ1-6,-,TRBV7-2,CASSPLQGGSPPLHF,TGTGCCAGCAGCCCCTTACAAGGGGGTAGTCCACCCCTCCACTTT
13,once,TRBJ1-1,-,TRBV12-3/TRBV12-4,CASSIQLNTEAFF,TGTGCCAGCAGCATCCAATTGAACACTGAAGCTTTCTTT
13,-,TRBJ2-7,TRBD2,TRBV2,CATTKREGYEQYF,TGTGCCACCACCAAGCGGGAGGGCTACGAGCAGTACTTC
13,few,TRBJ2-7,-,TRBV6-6,CASSLNRDYEQYF,TGTGCCAGCAGTTTAAACAGGGATTACGAGCAGTACTTC